This T cell receptor (beta chain) was sequenced during a study of Ad26.COV2.S vaccination and SARS-CoV-2 variants. Study background: Participants got Ad26.COV2.S intramuscularly, once or twice 56 days apart.

The CDR3 has 14 amino acids. The germline CDR1 and CDR2 sequences are MNHEY and SMNVEV (reference sequence). J lost 5 bases, V lost 2 bases, and 3 bases had no gene match. The data were produced by immunoSEQ multiplex PCR, yet TCRdb's version contains in-frame clones alone and is incomplete. Of about 400,000 clones listed, around 87% are singletons. The treatment was: some 19 received Ad26.COV2.S at low or high dose, single or two shots; several received placebo; per-sample allocation not given. The investigators took samples on day 63 after the first vaccine or placebo injection. J is TRBJ2-7 and V is TRBV27, with TRBD1 matching 10 bases. The specimen was peripheral blood, collected in a trial of Ad26.COV2.S vaccine versus placebo. The TCR comes from a person aged 18-60 years who received the Ad26.COV2.S COVID-19 vaccine or a placebo. CDR3 DNA sequence: TGTGCCAGCAGTTTAGGACAGGGGGTCGACGAGCAGTACTTC. Protein: CASSLGQGVDEQYF.